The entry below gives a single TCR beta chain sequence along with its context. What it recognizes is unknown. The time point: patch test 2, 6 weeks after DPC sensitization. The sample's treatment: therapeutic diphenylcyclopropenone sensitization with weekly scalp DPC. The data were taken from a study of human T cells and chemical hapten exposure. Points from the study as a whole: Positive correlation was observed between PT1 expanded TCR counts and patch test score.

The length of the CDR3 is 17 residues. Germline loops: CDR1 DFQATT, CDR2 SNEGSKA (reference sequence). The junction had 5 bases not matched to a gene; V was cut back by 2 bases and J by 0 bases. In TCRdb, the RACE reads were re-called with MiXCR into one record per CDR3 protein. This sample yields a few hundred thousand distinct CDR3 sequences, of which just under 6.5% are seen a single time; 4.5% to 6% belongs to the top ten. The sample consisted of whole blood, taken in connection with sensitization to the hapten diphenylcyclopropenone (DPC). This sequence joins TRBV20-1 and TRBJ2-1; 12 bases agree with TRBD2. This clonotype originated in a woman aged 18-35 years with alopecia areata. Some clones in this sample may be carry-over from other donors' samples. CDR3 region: CSARSSLAGGSYNEQFF. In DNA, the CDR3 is TGCAGTGCTAGATCATCACTAGCGGGGGGCTCCTACAATGAGCAGTTCTTC.